This T cell receptor (beta chain) was profiled in a study of blood T cells in healthy people across ages. Turning to the study itself: Capture by template switching was about one barcoded beta molecule per two T cells.

PBMCs numbering at least 7 million were isolated per sample. Trimming pared 5 bases from V and 6 bases from J, leaving 20 bases between. CDR3 length: 15 residues. Germline loops: CDR1 SGHVS, CDR2 FNYEAQ. With a J-beta primer mix and a sample-barcoded 5' primer, a second PCR ran 7 to 11 cycles. TCRdb analysed the 5' RACE reads with MiXCR anew, one entry per CDR3 protein. The profile shows about 1 million distinct CDR3 sequences, roughly 45% of them singletons. V and J are TRBV7-6 and TRBJ2-7, with D possibly being TRBD1 (6 bases). The source is a woman aged 55-69 years in good health. The sequenced sample was blood. CDR3 loop: CASSATGTPGVEQYF. The CDR3, as DNA: TGTGCCAGCAGCGCAACCGGGACACCCGGGGTCGAGCAGTACTTC.